This TCR beta chain was observed in a study of human T cells and chemical hapten exposure. Study-level findings and limits: Since the donors had alopecia, their immune response may not be the same as that of healthy people.

Time point given: patch test 1, 2 weeks after DPC sensitization. The treatment was: therapeutic diphenylcyclopropenone sensitization with weekly scalp DPC. This CDR3 is 16 amino acids long. The V gene end was trimmed by 2 bases and the J gene end by 4 bases; junction bases not matched to a gene: 6. CDR1 and CDR2 from the germline V gene are MGHRA and YSYEKL. With respect to this clonotype: What it binds is not known.

TCRdb reprocessed the RACE reads via MiXCR and lists one record per CDR3 protein. The sample holds tens of thousands of distinct CDR3 sequences, 7.5% to 10% seen once. This chain links TRBV4-1 with TRBJ2-2; 8 bases fit TRBD1. This material consisted of whole blood, taken in connection with sensitization to the hapten diphenylcyclopropenone (DPC). This TCR was recovered from a woman aged 40 to 50 with alopecia areata. Some clones in this sample may be carry-over from other donors' samples. CDR3 loop: CASSQPGGESTGELFF. The CDR3 region has the DNA TGCGCCAGCAGCCAACCAGGGGGCGAGAGCACCGGGGAGCTGTTTTTT.